This passage covers 26 T cell receptor beta chains from one sample sequenced in a study of cytomegalovirus exposure and HLA in healthy donors. 13 Jbeta primers and 60 Vbeta primers were used for the PCR. Sequenced by immunoSEQ multiplex PCR; TCRdb stores in-frame clones only, minus some. Of about 160,000 clones listed, approximately 80% are singletons. Input material: PBMCs. The receptors originated from a male donor in good health and CMV-seronegative.

The CDR3 nucleotides read TGCAGCGTTCATAGCACAGATACGCAGTATTTT. This codes for CSVHSTDTQYF. The V gene is TRBV29-1, the J gene TRBJ2-3, with D unresolved. Per the germline V gene, CDR1 is SQVTM and CDR2 is ANQGSEA. This CDR3 spans 11 amino acids. Trimming cost V 5 bases and J 0 bases, with 3 bases left between them.

This clone was observed a few times. The chain links TRBV5-1 to TRBJ2-7; 10 nucleotides align to TRBD1. CDR3 length: 14 amino acids. V shed 7 bases and J 2 bases; nucleotides not matched to a gene: 6. Germline V gene lookup returns CDR1 SGHRS and CDR2 YFSETQ. The CDR3 region is CASRSGQGAYEQYF. For the CDR3, the DNA is TGCGCCAGCCGATCAGGACAGGGGGCCTACGAGCAGTACTTC.

The gene calls are TRBV27 and TRBJ2-1; the D gene is possibly TRBD2 (6 bases). V dropped 2 bases and J dropped 5 bases, with 10 bases sitting between them. Looked up from germline, CDR1 is MNHEY and CDR2 is SMNVEV (reference sequence). The CDR3 extends over 14 amino acids. CDR3 in amino acids: CASSLMGEDNEQFF. The CDR3 DNA follows: TGTGCCAGCAGTTTAATGGGGGAGGACAATGAGCAGTTCTTC.

This clone was counted between two and nine times. V and J are TRBV4-2 and TRBJ2-7; 11 bases fit TRBD2. The CDR3 covers 17 residues. Per the germline V gene, CDR1 is LGHNA and CDR2 is YNFKEQ. After removal of 0 bases from V and 0 bases from J, the junction contained 4 bases not matched to a gene. The CDR3 spells CASSQDLLAGVSYEQYF. The CDR3 coding sequence is TGTGCCAGCAGCCAAGATTTACTAGCGGGGGTCTCCTACGAGCAGTACTTC.

The chain carries TRBV6-1 and TRBJ1-4; TRBD1 aligns across 7 bases. Per germline, CDR1 MNHNS and CDR2 SASEGT. Trimming removed 2 bases from V and 8 bases from J; junction bases left unmatched: 5. This CDR3 region has 14 residues. CDR3 DNA sequence: TGTGCCAGCAGTGAAAACAGGGGAGTCGAAAAACTGTTTTTT. It is translated as CASSENRGVEKLFF.

The V and J genes are TRBV5-1 and TRBJ1-6, with 7 bases identical to TRBD1. This CDR3 contains 14 residues. CDR1 is SGHRS and CDR2 is YFSETQ in the germline V gene. The V segment lost 1 base and the J segment 10 bases; nucleotides outside the gene matches: 5. The DNA for the CDR3 is TGCGCCAGCAGCTTGACAGGGGTGAGGTCACCCCTCCACTTT. Translation: CASSLTGVRSPLHF.

This clone was seen once. V and J are TRBV5-1 and TRBJ2-1; 10 positions match TRBD2. Germline CDR1 SGHRS, CDR2 YFSETQ. The CDR3 has 17 amino acids. The trim removed 5 bases at V and 8 bases at J, leaving 16 bases unmatched. The CDR3 region has the DNA TGCGCCAGCAGACTTGCTAGCGGGGGCCCTAGGGAGGATGAGCAGTTCTTC. It is translated as CASRLASGGPREDEQFF.

This clone came up once. This chain links TRBV28 with TRBJ1-5; no firm D call. The germline V gene has CDR1 MDHEN and CDR2 SYDVKM. V was shortened by 3 bases and J by 4 bases, with 13 bases between the two germline ends. The CDR3 totals 15 residues. The chain's CDR3 is CASSFGLPGNQPQHF. CDR3 nucleotide sequence: TGTGCCAGCAGTTTCGGACTCCCGGGGAATCAGCCCCAGCATTTT.

Remarks on this clone: Other DNA sequences of this sample code for an identical CDR3. This chain links TRBV5-4 with TRBJ1-4, with D perhaps matching TRBD1 (6 bases). The germline CDR1 and CDR2 sequences are SGHNT and YYREEE (reference sequence). The CDR3 loop spans 14 amino acids. V lost 4 bases, J lost 5 bases, and 12 bases lay in between. The DNA of the CDR3 is TGTGCCAGCAGCCCTGACAGGTGGAATGAAAAACTGTTTTTT. As protein: CASSPDRWNEKLFF.

This sequence joins TRBV6-5 and TRBJ2-5; TRBD1 matches 9 bases. The length of the CDR3 is 14 residues. V dropped 5 bases and J dropped 6; count of bases not matched to a gene: 7. Germline loops: CDR1 MNHEY, CDR2 SVGAGI. This CDR3 reads CASSETGGRQTQYF. DNA for the CDR3: TGTGCCAGCAGTGAGACAGGGGGGAGACAGACCCAGTACTTC.

The chain uses TRBV7-7 and TRBJ2-1; tentatively, D is TRBD2 (7 bases). V was clipped by 0 bases and J by 8 bases, with 17 bases between them. The germline V gene has CDR1 SSHAT and CDR2 FNYEAQ (reference sequence). There are 16 residues in the CDR3. CDR3 coding DNA: TGTGCCAGCAGCTTAGCGGGGGGGAGGGGGGCACATGAGCAGTTCTTC. It specifies CASSLAGGRGAHEQFF.

V gene TRBV30 combines with J gene TRBJ1-1, with D perhaps matching TRBD1 (5 bases). The CDR3 is 16 residues long. Germline assignment: CDR1 GTSNPN and CDR2 SVGIG (reference sequence). V was pared by 1 base and J by 0 bases, with 15 bases between. CDR3 protein: CAWSAWTLEMNTEAFF. In DNA form, the CDR3 reads TGTGCCTGGAGTGCCTGGACACTTGAGATGAACACTGAAGCTTTCTTT.

The gene calls are TRBV29-1 and TRBJ2-7; 7 bases agree with TRBD1. V dropped 7 bases and J dropped 6; count of bases not matched to a gene: 9. Germline-derived CDR1 and CDR2 are SQVTM and ANQGSEA. CDR3 size: 12 residues. For the CDR3, the DNA is TGCAGCGCAGGGGGTACGATTTGCGAGCAGTACTTC. It codes for CSAGGTICEQYF.

This chain connects TRBV7-9 to TRBJ1-2; 9 bases are a match to TRBD1. Trimming cost V 4 bases and J 2 bases; bases outside gene matches: 11. Germline CDR1 SEHNR, CDR2 FQNEAQ (reference sequence). There are 17 residues in the CDR3. The CDR3 loop is CASSSGTGFTRNYGYTF. CDR3 in DNA: TGTGCCAGCAGCTCCGGGACAGGGTTTACGAGGAACTATGGCTACACCTTC.

This clone has just a few counts. This chain joins TRBV7-9 and TRBJ1-1, with TRBD1 as a possible D gene (5 bases). The CDR3 runs 14 residues. Per germline, CDR1 SEHNR and CDR2 FQNEAQ (reference sequence). V lost 5 bases and J 0 bases, leaving 10 bases between the germline ends. CDR3 protein: CASSRGTVNTEAFF. CDR3 sequence (DNA): TGTGCCAGCAGCCGCGGGACGGTGAACACTGAAGCTTTCTTT.

The rearrangement joins TRBV9 to TRBJ2-5, with a possible D match to TRBD1 (7 bases). CDR3 length: 16 residues. With 4 bases removed from V and 5 bases from J, the gap between germline ends came to 21 bases. Germline V gene data show CDR1 as SGDLS and CDR2 as YYNGEE. The CDR3 sequence is CASSPGQEGPGETQYF. The CDR3 nucleotides are TGTGCCAGCAGCCCCGGACAGGAGGGGCCAGGGGAGACCCAGTACTTC.

The CDR3 reads CASSPNRGVSYEQYF. The CDR3 DNA reads TGTGCCAGCAGCCCTAACAGGGGCGTCTCCTACGAGCAGTACTTC. V is TRBV11-3 and J is TRBJ2-7; TRBD1 matches at 7 bases. V lost 5 bases, J lost 0 bases, and 7 bases stayed unmatched. The CDR3 sequence is 15 residues long. Germline values: CDR1 SGHNT, CDR2 YENEEA.

Ten or more counts support this clone. The chain couples TRBV4-2 to TRBJ2-7, with 9 bases fitting TRBD2. Trimming removed 3 bases from V and 3 bases from J; junction bases left unmatched: 6. Germline lookup yields CDR1 LGHNA and CDR2 YNFKEQ. This CDR3 has 15 residues. The CDR3 loop reads CASSHVSGGHYEQYF. The CDR3 DNA follows: TGTGCCAGCAGCCATGTTAGCGGGGGTCACTACGAGCAGTACTTC.

This clone showed up just once. This chain links TRBV9 with TRBJ2-7; D uncertain. Per germline, CDR1 SGDLS and CDR2 YYNGEE. The CDR3 is made up of 13 amino acids. Trimming stripped 0 bases from V and 4 bases from J, with 8 bases between. The CDR3 sequence is CASSVDITYEQYF. The CDR3 DNA reads TGTGCCAGCAGCGTAGACATTACGTACGAGCAGTACTTC.

This sequence joins TRBV18 and TRBJ2-1, with 8 positions matching TRBD2. CDR1 and CDR2 (germline): KGHSH, LQKENI. V was pared by 4 bases and J by 7 bases, with 6 bases of the junction left unmatched. The CDR3 is made up of 14 amino acids. In DNA, the CDR3 is TGTGCCAGCTCACGCTCGGGGGGGCAGAATGAGCAGTTCTTC. Protein product: CASSRSGGQNEQFF.

The chain has TRBV11-2 and TRBJ2-5, with D possibly being TRBD2 (6 bases). The DNA end favors TRBJ2-7, so the J call may be wrong. The CDR3 runs to 15 residues. The germline CDR1 and CDR2 sequences are SGHAT and FQNNGV. The CDR3 sequence: CASSLLSGSLYEQYF. CDR3 nucleotides: TGTGCCAGCAGCTTGCTCAGCGGGTCGCTCTACGAGCAGTACTTC.

This clone was detected once. V gene TRBV15 combines with J gene TRBJ2-5; D is possibly TRBD2 (5 bases). V was clipped by 5 bases and J by 7 bases, with 11 bases between them. The CDR3 covers 12 residues. Germline V CDR1 and CDR2: LNHNV, YYDKDF (reference sequence). Here the CDR3 reads CATSFQEGTQYF. CDR3 DNA sequence: TGTGCCACCAGCTTCCAAGAGGGGACCCAGTACTTC.

The chain combines TRBV7-6 with TRBJ2-7, with 7 bases fitting TRBD2. This CDR3 is 17 amino acids long. V trimming: 1 base; J trimming: 0 bases; junction bases outside the gene matches: 9. Per germline, CDR1 SGHVS and CDR2 FNYEAQ. CDR3 sequence reads: CASSLGAGDSFSYEQYF. The CDR3 nucleotides are TGTGCCAGCAGCTTAGGGGCGGGGGACTCATTCTCCTACGAGCAGTACTTC.

This chain links TRBV9 with TRBJ2-3; 11 positions agree with TRBD2. This CDR3 is built from 16 residues. V was clipped by 3 bases and J by 0 bases; unmatched bases: 3. The germline gives CDR1 SGDLS, CDR2 YYNGEE. CDR3 nucleotides: TGTGCCAGCAGCGCCTTAGCGGGGGGGAGCACAGATACGCAGTATTTT. Protein sequence: CASSALAGGSTDTQYF.

The V and J genes are TRBV28 and TRBJ1-5; 7 bases align to TRBD1. Germline CDR1 MDHEN, CDR2 SYDVKM. Trimming cost V 7 bases and J 0 bases; bases outside gene matches: 9. This CDR3 has 16 amino acids. The CDR3 DNA follows: TGTGCCAGCAATTACAGGACAGGTTATAGCAATCAGCCCCAGCATTTT. Its protein is CASNYRTGYSNQPQHF. Drawing the rest from reference TRBV28 and TRBJ1-5, the complete variable domain is DVKVTQSSRYLVKRTGEKVFLECVQDMDHENMFWYRQDPGLGLRLIYFSYDVKMKEKGDIPEGYSVSREKKERFSLILESASTNQTSMYLCASNYRTGYSNQPQHFGDGTRLSIL.

The chain joins TRBV5-1 to TRBJ2-1; 7 bases are a match to TRBD2. The V gene end was trimmed by 0 bases and the J gene end by 5 bases; junction bases not matched to a gene: 5. This CDR3 is built from 15 residues. In germline, CDR1 is SGHRS, CDR2 YFSETQ. The CDR3 DNA follows: TGCGCCAGCAGCTTGGAAGGCGGGAGACACAATGAGCAGTTCTTC. Encoded protein: CASSLEGGRHNEQFF.